This record covers a single T cell receptor (beta chain). Its antigen is not known. Addition of a universal primer site occurred through template switching, and cDNA carried unique molecular identifiers. Each CDR3 protein is one row after TCRdb ran MiXCR on the 5' RACE reads. Of 1.5 million or so distinct CDR3 sequences in the sample, less than 40% are singletons; the top ten hold approximately 0.29%. This specimen belongs to a study of identical twins. The study, taken as a whole, reports: Conclusions rested on cross-sectional statistics rather than following the same donors. While abundant cord blood beta clonotypes carried fewer insertions, memory repertoires showed no such pattern. Twin-shared out-of-frame alpha sequences were enriched for low generation probability.

Per the germline V gene, CDR1 is SGHAT and CDR2 is FQNNGV. Unmatched junction bases numbered 6, after V lost 3 bases and J lost 2 bases. CDR3 size: 15 residues. The chain combines TRBV11-2 with TRBJ1-1; 7 bases agree with TRBD1. This receptor was identified in a newborn girl in good health. The specimen was cord blood. The chain's CDR3 is CASSFNRGANTEAFF. Written as DNA, the CDR3 is TGTGCCAGCAGCTTCAACAGGGGCGCCAACACTGAAGCTTTCTTT.